These 3 T cell receptor beta chains share one sample of origin, sequenced in a study of shared T cell receptors in the human thymus. Libraries were prepared by immunoSEQ multiplex PCR; TCRdb keeps only in-frame clonotypes and omits some of them. This table has more than 550,000 clones, about 89% appearing once. These data were also filed under a second study, of human thymus T cells.

Sequencing input: thymocytes. The source is a boy in the first two years of life with a congenital heart defect.

This clone was observed a few times. This chain joins TRBV30 and TRBJ2-1; a weak D match, TRBD2 (5 bases). CDR1 and CDR2 from the germline V gene are GTSNPN and SVGIG (reference sequence). The CDR3 runs 13 residues. V lost 2 bases and J lost 4, with 9 bases in between. CDR3 nucleotide sequence: TGTGCCTGGAGTAGGGTAGCGTACAATGAGCAGTTCTTC. As protein: CAWSRVAYNEQFF.

The V call is TRBV7-9, the J call TRBJ2-2; TRBD1 matches at 9 bases. Germline V CDR1 and CDR2: SEHNR, FQNEAQ (reference sequence). CDR3 length equals 15 residues. V was clipped by 2 bases and J by 6 bases; unmatched bases: 4. The CDR3 here is CASSLRDRVPGELFF. The CDR3 coding sequence is TGTGCCAGCAGCTTACGGGACAGGGTTCCCGGGGAGCTGTTTTTT.

Only a few counts were recorded for this clone. J is TRBJ2-7 and V is TRBV15; TRBD2 matches at 11 bases. The junction had 10 bases not matched to a gene; V was cut back by 8 bases and J by 7 bases. The CDR3 runs to 14 residues. From germline, CDR1 is LNHNV and CDR2 YYDKDF (reference sequence). The CDR3 spells CATGRTSGSKEQYF. CDR3 nucleotide sequence: TGTGCCACCGGTCGGACTAGCGGGTCTAAGGAGCAGTACTTC.